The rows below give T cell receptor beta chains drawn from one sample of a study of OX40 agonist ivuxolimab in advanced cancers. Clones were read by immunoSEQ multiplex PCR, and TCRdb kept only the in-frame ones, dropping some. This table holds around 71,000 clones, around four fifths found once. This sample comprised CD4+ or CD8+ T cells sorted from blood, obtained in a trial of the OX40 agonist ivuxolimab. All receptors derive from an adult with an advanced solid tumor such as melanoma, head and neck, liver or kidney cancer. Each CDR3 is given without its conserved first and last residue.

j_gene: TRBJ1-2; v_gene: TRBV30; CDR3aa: AWSGQGLYGYT
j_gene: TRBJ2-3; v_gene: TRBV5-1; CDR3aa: ASSLGSDTQY
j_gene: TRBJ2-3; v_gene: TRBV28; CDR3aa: ATTPGDRVTQY
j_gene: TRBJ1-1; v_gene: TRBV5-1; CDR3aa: ASSQDRADTEAF
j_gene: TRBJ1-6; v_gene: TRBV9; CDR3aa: ASSYRTGNSPLH
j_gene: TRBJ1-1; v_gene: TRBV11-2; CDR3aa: ASSPARDNTEAF
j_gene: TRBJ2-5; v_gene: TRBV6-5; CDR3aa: ASSPKWTNQETQY
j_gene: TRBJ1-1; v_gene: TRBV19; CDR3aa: ASLGSMGTEAF
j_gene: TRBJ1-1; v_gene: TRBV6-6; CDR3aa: ASSYSRGSGAEAF
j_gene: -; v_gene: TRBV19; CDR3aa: ASSIIRDRAAEQY
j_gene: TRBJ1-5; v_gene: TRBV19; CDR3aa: ASSNYRTNQPQH
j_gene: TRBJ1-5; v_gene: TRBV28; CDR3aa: ASSFLGNLGSNQPQH
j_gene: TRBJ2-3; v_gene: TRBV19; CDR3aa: ASTASGRVGRDTQY
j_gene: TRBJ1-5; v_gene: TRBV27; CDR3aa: ASSQTYSNQPQH
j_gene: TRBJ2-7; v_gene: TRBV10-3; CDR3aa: AISETQGVEQY
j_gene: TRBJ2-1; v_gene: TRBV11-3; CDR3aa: ASSPGGVSNEQF
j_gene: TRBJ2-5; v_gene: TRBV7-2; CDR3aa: ASSSVSQETQY
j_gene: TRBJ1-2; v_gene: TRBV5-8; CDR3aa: ASSLVSWGGYGYT
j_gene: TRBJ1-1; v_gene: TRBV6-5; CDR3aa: ASSYSRGLQTEAF
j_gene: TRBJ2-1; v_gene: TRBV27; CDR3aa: ASSLAGGVNEQF
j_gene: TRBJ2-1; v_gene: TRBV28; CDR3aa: ASSPHGTNYNEQF
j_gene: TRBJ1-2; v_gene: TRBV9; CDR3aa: ASSPDQNYGYT
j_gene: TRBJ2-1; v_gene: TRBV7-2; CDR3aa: ASSRTQGGYEQF
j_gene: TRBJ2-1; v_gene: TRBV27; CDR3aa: ASSYLGEQF
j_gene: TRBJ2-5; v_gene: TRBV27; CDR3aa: ASSLRGQVLGETQY
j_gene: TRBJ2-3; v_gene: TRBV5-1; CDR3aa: ASSLVGTDNSDTQY
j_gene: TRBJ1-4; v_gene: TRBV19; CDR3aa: ARKLLQSRNEKLF
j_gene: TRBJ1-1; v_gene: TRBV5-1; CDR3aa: ASSEVLQNTEAF
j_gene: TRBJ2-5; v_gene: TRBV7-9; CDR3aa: ASSLRTGGSGETQY
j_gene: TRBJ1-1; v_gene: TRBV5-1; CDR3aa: ASSFGRQTEAF
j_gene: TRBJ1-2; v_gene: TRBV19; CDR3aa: ASMGDRLYGYT
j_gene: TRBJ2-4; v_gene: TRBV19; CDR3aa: ASRDRSKNIQY
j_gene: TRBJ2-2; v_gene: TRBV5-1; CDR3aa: ASSDGQGSNTGELF
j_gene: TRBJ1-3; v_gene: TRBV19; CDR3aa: ASSIRPGNTIY
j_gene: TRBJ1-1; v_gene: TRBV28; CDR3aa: ASSLRTAEAF
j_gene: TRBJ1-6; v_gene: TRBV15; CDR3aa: ATSRRRQGNSPLH
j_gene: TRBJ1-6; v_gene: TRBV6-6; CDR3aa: ASGRQSSPLH
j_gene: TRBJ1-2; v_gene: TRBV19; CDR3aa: ASSVSGTGSYGYT
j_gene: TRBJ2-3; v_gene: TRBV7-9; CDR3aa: ASSKREPRTDTQY